This T cell receptor (beta chain) comes out of a study of identical twins. Overall study results and limits: Potential partial confounding of zero-insertion analyses by invariant MAIT and iNKT cells was noted. Twins shared out-of-frame alpha sequences with excess low generation probability. Memory repertoires showed no such pattern, whereas abundant cord blood beta clonotypes carried fewer insertions.

This clonotype was detected many times. Its antigen is still unknown. This CDR3 comprises 16 residues. The J segment lost 4 bases and the V segment lost 3 bases, leaving 6 bases of the junction unmatched. Germline CDR1 reads SGHTA; CDR2 reads FQGTGA. One entry per CDR3 protein results from TCRdb running MiXCR on the 5' RACE reads. This sample has around 160,000 distinct CDR3 sequences, with roughly 3.3% found just once. V gene TRBV7-3 combines with J gene TRBJ2-2; 9 nucleotides line up with TRBD2. The TCR originated in a man aged 18 to 29 in good health. Input material: memory T cells sorted from blood. The CDR3 spells CASSFFGSGSTGELFF. CDR3 bases: TGTGCCAGCAGCTTTTTCGGTAGCGGGAGCACCGGGGAGCTGTTTTTT.